This T cell receptor beta chain was recorded in a study of neurological immune-mediated disorders. Germline CDR1 ENHRY, CDR2 SYGVKD. V lost 10 bases to trimming and J lost 1 base; unmatched junction nucleotides: 10. There are 16 residues in the CDR3. This clonotype was seen ten or more times. The cDNA was produced through 5'RACE with 10-nucleotide random UMIs. TCRdb ran MiXCR on the 5' RACE reads and lists one entry per CDR3 protein. The sample lists tens of thousands of distinct CDR3 sequences; about 13% were seen once. Material for sequencing was PBMCs. The TCR sequence derives from a woman in her sixties or seventies with HTLV-1-associated myelopathy (HAM/TSP). The V gene is TRBV10-3, the J gene TRBJ2-1; 10 nucleotides agree with TRBD2. In DNA form, the CDR3 reads TGTGCCACCGAGTCTAGCGGGAGTGGGTCCTACAATGAGCAGTTCTTC. Its protein product is CATESSGSGSYNEQFF.